The 20 T cell receptor beta chains given below trace back to one sample, sequenced in a study of spatial heterogeneity in lung cancer (dated by TCRdb to 2018 to 2020). Reading the label with the study, this specimen's time point is: sample taken at primary tumor resection. TCR sequencing used whole RNA extracted from tumor and nontumor lung tissue, or from cryopreserved PBMC samples, without cell sorting. The library was made by 5' RACE. The sequencer was a NextSeq 500. In TCRdb, the public reads were trimmed at Q25 with fastp and aligned with MiXCR, with productive beta chains retained. When rows share a CDR3 protein, they turn into one entry using the most common DNA and genes. For this sample the table gives some 87,000 distinct CDR3 sequences, of which around 8.6% were detected only once. The ten biggest clones cover about 7.1% of the sample. The material sequenced was PBMCs, taken at surgery. The receptor set was obtained from a male donor with early-stage non-small cell lung cancer.

The gene calls are TRBV20-1 and TRBJ1-1; no firm D call. Germline V gene lookup returns CDR1 DFQATT and CDR2 SNEGSKA (reference sequence). CDR3 size: 16 residues. With 1 base removed from V and 6 bases from J, the gap between germline ends came to 21 bases. CDR3 nucleotide sequence: TGCAGTGCTAGAGGGCACGGGTACGAGTCGGTCGCTGAAGCTTTCTTT. It codes for CSARGHGYESVAEAFF.

V is TRBV7-9 and J is TRBJ1-4; TRBD1 matches at 9 bases. Germline values: CDR1 SEHNR, CDR2 FQNEAQ (reference sequence). The CDR3 contains 14 residues. Trimming removed 5 bases from V and 8 bases from J; junction bases left unmatched: 6. DNA for the CDR3: TGTGCCAGCAGCATACAGGGGGCGCCCGAAAAACTGTTTTTT. Protein: CASSIQGAPEKLFF. The full variable domain, with the rest looked up from reference TRBV7-9 and TRBJ1-4, is DTGVSQNPRHKITKRGQNVTFRCDPISEHNRLYWYRQTLGQGPEFLTYFQNEAQLEKSRLLSDRFSAERPKGSFSTLEIQRTEQGDSAMYLCASSIQGAPEKLFFGSGTQLSVL.

This clonotype was detected only a few times. J is TRBJ1-1 and V is TRBV2, with 7 bases matching TRBD1. The CDR3 runs to 13 residues. V lost 4 bases and J lost 3; bases outside the gene matches: 2. Germline CDR1 SNHLY, CDR2 FYNNEI. The CDR3 is CASSGDRDTEAFF. DNA for the CDR3: TGTGCCAGCAGTGGAGACAGGGACACTGAAGCTTTCTTT.

This clonotype has only a few counts. V is TRBV25-1 and J is TRBJ2-4, with no clear D. The V end lost 10 bases, the J end lost 0 bases, and 13 bases lay between the germline ends. Germline V gene sequence: CDR1 MGHDK, CDR2 SYGVNS. CDR3 length: 14 amino acids. The CDR3 is CATYRLLAKNIQYF. For the CDR3, the DNA is TGTGCCACCTACCGACTCTTAGCCAAAAACATTCAGTACTTC.

The rearrangement uses TRBV5-1 and TRBJ1-2; D is unclear. This CDR3 contains 16 residues. Germline values: CDR1 SGHRS, CDR2 YFSETQ. Trimming took 0 bases from V and 0 from J, leaving 12 bases between them. This CDR3 reads CASSLAKNTANYGYTF. The DNA for the CDR3 is TGCGCCAGCAGCTTGGCCAAGAACACCGCTAACTATGGCTACACCTTC. Based on the CDR3 plus reference TRBV5-1 and TRBJ1-2, the full variable domain is KAGVTQTPRYLIKTRGQQVTLSCSPISGHRSVSWYQQTPGQGLQFLFEYFSETQRNKGNFPGRFSGRQFSNSRSEMNVSTLELGDSALYLCASSLAKNTANYGYTFGSGTRLTVV.

In its sample, this clonotype was seen a few times. The chain has TRBV20-1 and TRBJ2-1; 7 bases match TRBD1. The CDR3 loop spans 13 amino acids. Germline CDR1 DFQATT, CDR2 SNEGSKA (reference sequence). V lost 7 bases and J lost 7; bases outside the gene matches: 10. The CDR3 DNA is TGCAGTGTCCCAGGGGGACGGACTAATGAGCAGTTCTTC. Residues: CSVPGGRTNEQFF.

V and J are TRBV4-3 and TRBJ2-3; TRBD1 matches at 8 bases. J gave up 5 bases and V 0 bases, and 4 bases lay outside the gene matches. Germline assignment: CDR1 LGHNA and CDR2 YSLEER. This CDR3 spans 15 amino acids. CDR3 residues: CASSQDTGGLDTQYF. CDR3 coding DNA: TGCGCCAGCAGCCAAGATACAGGGGGATTAGATACGCAGTATTTT.

This clonotype came up a few times. The chain joins TRBV21-1 to TRBJ2-1. TRBV21-1 is described as a pseudogene. This CDR3 spans 13 amino acids. As DNA, the CDR3 is TGTGCCAGCAGCCAACTAGGCGGCCATGAGCAGTTCTTC. Translated: CASSQLGGHEQFF.

This clonotype was found many times. The genes are TRBV11-2 and TRBJ2-6; weak D call: TRBD2 (6 bases). The germline V gene has CDR1 SGHAT and CDR2 FQNNGV. The CDR3 loop spans 18 amino acids. Deletions cut 5 bases from V and 1 base from J, with 18 bases between. CDR3 loop: CASSLFLGGRSGANVLTF. CDR3 coding DNA: TGTGCCAGCAGCCTATTCTTGGGAGGCAGATCTGGGGCCAACGTCCTGACTTTC.

This clonotype has a count of ten or more. The chain recombines TRBV7-3 with TRBJ2-5, with a possible D match to TRBD1 (5 bases). CDR1 and CDR2 (germline): SGHTA, FQGTGA. CDR3 size: 15 residues. The V end was cut by 2 bases, the J end by 5 bases, with 15 bases between. As DNA, the CDR3 is TGTGCCAGCAGCTTAGCCGCCACAGCAGGGGAGACCCAGTACTTC. It is translated as CASSLAATAGETQYF.

This clonotype turned up a few times. In nucleotides, the CDR3 is TGTGCCAGCAGTTTGCAAGCTAGCGGGGGAGATACGCAGTATTTT. Encoded protein: CASSLQASGGDTQYF. The V call is TRBV12-3 or TRBV12-4, the J call TRBJ2-3, with 10 bases matching TRBD2. V was pared by 3 bases and J by 5 bases, with 5 bases of the junction left unmatched. The CDR3 totals 15 residues.

This clonotype occurred many times. The V gene is TRBV11-1, the J gene TRBJ2-6, with D perhaps matching TRBD2 (6 bases). V was pared by 5 bases and J by 1 base, with 9 bases between. The germline V gene encodes CDR1 SGHAT and CDR2 FQDESV (reference sequence). The CDR3 covers 15 residues. The CDR3 region is CASSLGTSGANVLTF. The CDR3 region has the DNA TGTGCCAGCAGCCTTGGGACTTCTGGGGCCAACGTCCTGACTTTC.

This clonotype was detected a few times. The chain combines TRBV7-9 with TRBJ1-2, with D uncertain. The CDR3 loop spans 14 amino acids. V lost 5 bases and J 4 bases, leaving 14 bases between the germline ends. Germline loops: CDR1 SEHNR, CDR2 FQNEAQ (reference sequence). The CDR3 DNA follows: TGTGCCAGCAGCCCAAGACGGTCATCCTATGGCTACACCTTC. Amino acid sequence: CASSPRRSSYGYTF. Combining the CDR3 with reference TRBV7-9 and TRBJ1-2 gives the whole variable domain DTGVSQNPRHKITKRGQNVTFRCDPISEHNRLYWYRQTLGQGPEFLTYFQNEAQLEKSRLLSDRFSAERPKGSFSTLEIQRTEQGDSAMYLCASSPRRSSYGYTFGSGTRLTVV.

This clonotype turned up a few times. The rearrangement links TRBV5-1 to TRBJ2-5; TRBD1 or TRBD2 may be the D gene (5 bases each). The CDR3 contains 17 residues. The V and J ends lost 0 bases and 2 bases respectively, with 17 bases between them. The germline V gene has CDR1 SGHRS and CDR2 YFSETQ. CDR3 coding DNA: TGCGCCAGCAGCTTGGCCGCTAGGTCGGGGCCGCAAGAGACCCAGTACTTC. This gives the protein CASSLAARSGPQETQYF.

This clonotype appeared many times. The V call is TRBV6-1, the J call TRBJ2-3, with D possibly TRBD1 on 5 matching bases. V was shortened by 6 bases and J by 3 bases, with 10 bases between the two germline ends. The CDR3 is 13 amino acids. Germline V gene data show CDR1 as MNHNS and CDR2 as SASEGT. The CDR3 DNA is TGTGCCAGCAGGGACATCTGGACAGATACGCAGTATTTT. It yields the protein CASRDIWTDTQYF.

This clonotype has at least ten counts. J is TRBJ2-6 and V is TRBV28; no definite D call. The CDR3 has 16 amino acids. CDR1 and CDR2 (germline): MDHEN, SYDVKM. V was cut by 5 bases and J by 0 bases, with 11 bases left in between. The CDR3 DNA is TGTGCCAGCAGTACCCTACTGGGCTCTGGGGCCAACGTCCTGACTTTC. It specifies CASSTLLGSGANVLTF.

This clonotype showed up just a few times. The gene calls are TRBV20-1 and TRBJ1-4; D gene ambiguous. The CDR3 is 15 residues long. Germline CDR1 and CDR2: DFQATT and SNEGSKA (reference sequence). Trimming cost V 0 bases and J 5 bases, with 13 bases left between them. In nucleotides, the CDR3 is TGCAGTGCTAGAGATCTGAAGGGAGGGAATGAAAAACTGTTTTTT. It yields the protein CSARDLKGGNEKLFF.

This clonotype was seen many times. The chain couples TRBV19 to TRBJ2-5, with D possibly being TRBD1 (5 bases). V dropped 5 bases and J dropped 5 bases, with 12 bases sitting between them. CDR3 size: 13 residues. Germline CDR1 and CDR2: LNHDA and SQIVND (reference sequence). This CDR3 is CASSPRTTETQYF. CDR3 bases: TGTGCCAGTAGTCCCCGGACAACGGAGACCCAGTACTTC.

This clonotype was recorded many times. The CDR3 DNA is TGTGCCAGCAGTTTCTACAATGAGCAGTTCTTC. This codes for CASSFYNEQFF. The chain combines TRBV2 with TRBJ2-1; D unresolved. V was pared by 5 bases and J by 3 bases, with 2 bases between. This CDR3 has 11 amino acids. CDR1 SNHLY and CDR2 FYNNEI come from the germline V gene. The full variable domain, rest sourced from reference TRBV2 and TRBJ2-1, is EPEVTQTPSHQVTQMGQEVILRCVPISNHLYFYWYRQILGQKVEFLVSFYNNEISEKSEIFDDQFSVERPDGSNFTLKIRSTKLEDSAMYFCASSFYNEQFFGPGTRLTVL.

This clonotype was observed many times. V and J are TRBV6-2 or TRBV6-3 and TRBJ2-6, with D possibly TRBD1 on 5 matching bases. CDR3 length: 16 residues. Germline V gives CDR1 MNHEY, CDR2 SVGEGT. Trimming shortened V by 7 bases and J by 0 bases, and 13 bases separated the two germline ends. The DNA of the CDR3 is TGTGCCAGCATGGGTCTGACAGTCTCTGGGGCCAACGTCCTGACTTTC. It translates to CASMGLTVSGANVLTF.